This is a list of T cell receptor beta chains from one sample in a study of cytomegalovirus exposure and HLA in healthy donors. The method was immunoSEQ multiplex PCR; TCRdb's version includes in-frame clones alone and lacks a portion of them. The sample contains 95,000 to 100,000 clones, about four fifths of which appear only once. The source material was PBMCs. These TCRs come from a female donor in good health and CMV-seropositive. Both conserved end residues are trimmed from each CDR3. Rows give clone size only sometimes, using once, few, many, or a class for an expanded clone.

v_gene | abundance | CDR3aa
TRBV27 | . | ASSQTSGTYNEQF
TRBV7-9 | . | ASSLIQGPNIQY
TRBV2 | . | ASTRDKTFGYT
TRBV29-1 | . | RTKSGANEQF
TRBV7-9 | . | ASSLPVTAGPAEAF
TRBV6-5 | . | ASSWDRRRYEQY
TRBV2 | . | ASSSSGGSYNEQF
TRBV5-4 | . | ASSFGRSTLRGQY
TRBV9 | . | ASSVGSGFYNSPLH
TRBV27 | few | ASSWQGYTDTQY
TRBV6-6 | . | ASTHGTFQETQY
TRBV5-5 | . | ASSFGGNQPQH
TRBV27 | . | ASRTSGEETQY
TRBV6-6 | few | ASSYADRGYEQY
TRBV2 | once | ASSERGQVVNIQY
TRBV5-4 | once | ASWGRGGRETQY
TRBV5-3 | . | ARSYGTGLDQPQH
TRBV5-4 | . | ASSPPPTSGSGADTQY
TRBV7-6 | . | ASSLALGLDGNQPQH
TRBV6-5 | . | ASKGSGGLSYEQY
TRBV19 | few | ASSITGTYEQY
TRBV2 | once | AAAPGTGKGQPQH
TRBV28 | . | ATRRGGGDYGYT
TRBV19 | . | ASSRQGTYNEQF
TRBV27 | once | ASSLMGGVAEAF
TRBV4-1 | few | ASSPRTGKKF
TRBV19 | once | ASRDIPGNTIY
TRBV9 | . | ASSGGTVNGGTEAF
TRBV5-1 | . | ASSLGQGRANEKLF
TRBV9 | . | ASSVAGTSGGANTGELF
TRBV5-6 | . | ASSLTPSHDREPF
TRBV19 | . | ASSPANYGYT
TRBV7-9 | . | ASSPSGSSYNEQF
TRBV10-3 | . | AISEGRGQVGYEQY
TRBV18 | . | ASSPPGTAPYNEQF
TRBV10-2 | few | ATSRGGGANNEQF
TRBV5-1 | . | ASSPSGGGDEKLF
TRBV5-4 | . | ASSKGGVLGYT
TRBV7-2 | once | ASSLSPQYYEQY
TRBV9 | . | ASSAYRAGEAF
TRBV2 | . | ASSVDNTLKAFLVETQY
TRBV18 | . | ASSPRWQGNGDTQY